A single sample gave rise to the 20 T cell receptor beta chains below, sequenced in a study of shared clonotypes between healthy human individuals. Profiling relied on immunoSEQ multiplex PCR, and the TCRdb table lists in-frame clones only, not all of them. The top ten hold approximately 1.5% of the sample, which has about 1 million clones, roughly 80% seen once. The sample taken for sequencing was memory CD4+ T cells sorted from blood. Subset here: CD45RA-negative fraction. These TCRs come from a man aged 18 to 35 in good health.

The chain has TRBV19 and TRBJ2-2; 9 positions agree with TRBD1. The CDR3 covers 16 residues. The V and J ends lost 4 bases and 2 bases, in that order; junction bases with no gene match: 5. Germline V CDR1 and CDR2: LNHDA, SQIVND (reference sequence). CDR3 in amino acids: CASSRPGQGNTGELFF. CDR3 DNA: TGTGCCAGTAGTAGACCGGGACAGGGAAACACCGGGGAGCTGTTTTTT.

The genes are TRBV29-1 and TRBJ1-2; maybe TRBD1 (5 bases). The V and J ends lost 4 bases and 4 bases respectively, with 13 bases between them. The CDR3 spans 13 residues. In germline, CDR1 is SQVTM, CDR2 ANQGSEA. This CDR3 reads CSVARERGYGYTF. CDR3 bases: TGCAGCGTTGCCAGGGAAAGGGGCTATGGCTACACCTTC.

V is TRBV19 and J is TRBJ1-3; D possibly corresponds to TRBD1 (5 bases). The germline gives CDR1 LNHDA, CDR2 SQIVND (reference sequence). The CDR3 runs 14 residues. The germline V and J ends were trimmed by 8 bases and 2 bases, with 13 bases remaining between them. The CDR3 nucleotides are TGTGCCAGTCAAGTGGGGACGGCTGGAAACACCATATATTTT. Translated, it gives CASQVGTAGNTIYF.

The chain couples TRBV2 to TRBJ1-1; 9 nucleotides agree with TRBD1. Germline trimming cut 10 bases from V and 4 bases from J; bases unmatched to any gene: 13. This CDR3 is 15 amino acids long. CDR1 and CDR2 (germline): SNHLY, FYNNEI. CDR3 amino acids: CATIRDRADPTEAFF. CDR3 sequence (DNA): TGTGCCACCATCCGGGACAGGGCTGATCCCACTGAAGCTTTCTTT.

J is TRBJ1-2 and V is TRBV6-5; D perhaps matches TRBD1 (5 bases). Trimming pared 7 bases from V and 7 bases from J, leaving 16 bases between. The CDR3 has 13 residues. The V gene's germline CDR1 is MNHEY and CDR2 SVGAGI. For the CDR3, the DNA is TGTGCCAGCACCTCCCCCTGGGGGGTTGGCTACACCTTC. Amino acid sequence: CASTSPWGVGYTF.

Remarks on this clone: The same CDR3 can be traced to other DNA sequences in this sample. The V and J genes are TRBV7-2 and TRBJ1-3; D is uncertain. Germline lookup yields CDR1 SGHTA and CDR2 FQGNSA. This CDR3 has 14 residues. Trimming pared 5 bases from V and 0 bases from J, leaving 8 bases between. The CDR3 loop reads CASSRTGSGNTIYF. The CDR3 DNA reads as TGTGCCAGCAGCCGGACGGGCTCTGGAAACACCATATATTTT.

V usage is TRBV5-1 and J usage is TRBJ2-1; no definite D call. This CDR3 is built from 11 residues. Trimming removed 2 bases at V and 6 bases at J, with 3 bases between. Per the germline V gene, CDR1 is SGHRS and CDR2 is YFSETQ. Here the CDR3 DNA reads TGCGCCAGCAGCTTCCTCAATGAGCAGTTCTTC. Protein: CASSFLNEQFF.

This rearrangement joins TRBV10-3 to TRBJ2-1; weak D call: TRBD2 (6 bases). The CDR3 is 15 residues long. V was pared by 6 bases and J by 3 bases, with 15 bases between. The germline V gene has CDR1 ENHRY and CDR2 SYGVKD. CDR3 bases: TGTGCCATCAGGGCTAGCGCGGTCGACTACAATGAGCAGTTCTTC. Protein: CAIRASAVDYNEQFF.

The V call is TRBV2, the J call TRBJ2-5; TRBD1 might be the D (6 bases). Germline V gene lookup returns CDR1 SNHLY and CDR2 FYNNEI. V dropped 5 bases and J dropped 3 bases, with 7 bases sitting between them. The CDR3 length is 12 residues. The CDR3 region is CASSYREETQYF. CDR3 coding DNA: TGTGCCAGCAGTTACAGGGAAGAGACCCAGTACTTC.

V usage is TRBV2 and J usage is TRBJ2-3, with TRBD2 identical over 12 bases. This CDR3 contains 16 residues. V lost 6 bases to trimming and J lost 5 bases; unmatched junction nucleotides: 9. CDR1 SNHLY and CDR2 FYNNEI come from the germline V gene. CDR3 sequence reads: CASSRTSGGPGDTQYF. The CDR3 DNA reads TGTGCCAGCAGCCGCACTAGCGGGGGGCCAGGAGATACGCAGTATTTT.

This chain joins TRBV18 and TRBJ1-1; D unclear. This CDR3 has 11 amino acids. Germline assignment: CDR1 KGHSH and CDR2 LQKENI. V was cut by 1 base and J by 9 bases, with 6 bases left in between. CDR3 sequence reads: CASSPQGKAFF. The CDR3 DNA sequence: TGTGCCAGCTCACCACAAGGGAAAGCTTTCTTT.

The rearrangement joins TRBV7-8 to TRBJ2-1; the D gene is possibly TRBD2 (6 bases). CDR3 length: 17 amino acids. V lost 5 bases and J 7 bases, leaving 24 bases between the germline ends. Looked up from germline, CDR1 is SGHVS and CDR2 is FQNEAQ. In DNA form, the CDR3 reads TGTGCCAGCAGCCCACAAACTATGTCGGGAGTGCGAAATGAGCAGTTCTTC. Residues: CASSPQTMSGVRNEQFF.

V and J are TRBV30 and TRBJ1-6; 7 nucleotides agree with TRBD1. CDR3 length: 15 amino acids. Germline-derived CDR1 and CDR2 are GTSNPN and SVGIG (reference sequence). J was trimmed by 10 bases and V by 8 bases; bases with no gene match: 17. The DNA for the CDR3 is TGTGCCAGCCCATTCGGGGGACAGCTAGAATCACCCCTCCACTTT. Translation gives CASPFGGQLESPLHF.

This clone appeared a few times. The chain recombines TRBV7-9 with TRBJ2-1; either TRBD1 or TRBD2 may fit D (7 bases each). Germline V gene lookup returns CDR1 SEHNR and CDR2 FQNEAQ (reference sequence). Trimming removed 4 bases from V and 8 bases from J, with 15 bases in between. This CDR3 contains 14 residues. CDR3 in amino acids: CASSSRAGGDEQFF. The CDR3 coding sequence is TGTGCCAGCAGCTCCCGGGCAGGGGGGGATGAGCAGTTCTTC.

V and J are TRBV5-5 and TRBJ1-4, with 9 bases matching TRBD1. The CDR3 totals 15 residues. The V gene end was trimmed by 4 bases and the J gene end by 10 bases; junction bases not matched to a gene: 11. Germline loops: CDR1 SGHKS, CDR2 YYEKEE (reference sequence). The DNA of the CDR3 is TGTGCCAGCAGCCCTCGGACGGGACAGGGAACAAAACTGTTTTTT. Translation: CASSPRTGQGTKLFF.

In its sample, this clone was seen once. CDR3 protein: CASSLGQADAKEKLFF. In nucleotides, the CDR3 is TGCGCCAGCAGCTTGGGGCAGGCCGATGCGAAGGAAAAACTGTTTTTT. The chain joins TRBV5-1 to TRBJ1-4, with D hard to call. The V gene's germline CDR1 is SGHRS and CDR2 YFSETQ. CDR3 length equals 16 residues. The germline V and J ends were trimmed by 0 bases and 8 bases, with 17 bases remaining between them. Together with reference TRBV5-1 and TRBJ1-4, the CDR3 gives the full variable domain: KAGVTQTPRYLIKTRGQQVTLSCSPISGHRSVSWYQQTPGQGLQFLFEYFSETQRNKGNFPGRFSGRQFSNSRSEMNVSTLELGDSALYLCASSLGQADAKEKLFFGSGTQLSVL.

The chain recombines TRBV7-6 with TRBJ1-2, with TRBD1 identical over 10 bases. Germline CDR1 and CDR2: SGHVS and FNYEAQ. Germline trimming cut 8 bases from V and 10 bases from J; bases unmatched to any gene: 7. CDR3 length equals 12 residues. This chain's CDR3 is CASGSGTGDYTF. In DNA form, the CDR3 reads TGTGCCAGCGGGTCCGGGACAGGGGACTACACCTTC.

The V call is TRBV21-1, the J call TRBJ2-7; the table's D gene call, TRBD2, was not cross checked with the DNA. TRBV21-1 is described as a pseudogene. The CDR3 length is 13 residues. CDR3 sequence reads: CAGRLPLFYEQYF. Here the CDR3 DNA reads TGTGCCGGGAGGTTGCCCCTTTTCTACGAGCAGTACTTC.

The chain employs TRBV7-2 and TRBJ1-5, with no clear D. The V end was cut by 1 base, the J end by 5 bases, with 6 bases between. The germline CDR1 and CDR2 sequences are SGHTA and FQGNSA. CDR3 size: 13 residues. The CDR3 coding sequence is TGTGCCAGCAGCTTAGGGCAGTATCAGCCCCAGCATTTT. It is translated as CASSLGQYQPQHF.

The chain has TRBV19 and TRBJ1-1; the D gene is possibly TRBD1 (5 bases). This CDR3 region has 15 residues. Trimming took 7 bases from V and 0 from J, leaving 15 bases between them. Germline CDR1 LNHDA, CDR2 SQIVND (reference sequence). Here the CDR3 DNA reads TGTGCCAGTACCTCTGGGCGAGGGGTGAACACTGAAGCTTTCTTT. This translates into CASTSGRGVNTEAFF.